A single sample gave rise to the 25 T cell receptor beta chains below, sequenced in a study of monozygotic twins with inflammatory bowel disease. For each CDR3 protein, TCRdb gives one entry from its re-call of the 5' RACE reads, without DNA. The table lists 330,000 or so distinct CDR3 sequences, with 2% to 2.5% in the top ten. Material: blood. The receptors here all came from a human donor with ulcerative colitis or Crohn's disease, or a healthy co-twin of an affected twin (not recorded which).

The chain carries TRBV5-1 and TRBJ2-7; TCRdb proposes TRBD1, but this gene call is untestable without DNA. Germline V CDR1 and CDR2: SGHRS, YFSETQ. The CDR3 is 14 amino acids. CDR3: CASSQTGTTYEQYF.

The CDR3 spells CASSIDRGKVGYNEQFF. The chain employs TRBV19 and TRBJ2-1; TCRdb outputs TRBD1, but without DNA this stays unchecked. The CDR3 has 17 residues. CDR1 LNHDA and CDR2 SQIVND come from the germline V gene (reference sequence).

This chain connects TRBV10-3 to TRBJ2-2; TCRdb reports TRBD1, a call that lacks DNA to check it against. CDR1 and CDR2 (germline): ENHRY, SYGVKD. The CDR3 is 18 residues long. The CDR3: CAISVNRDWGQGTGELFF.

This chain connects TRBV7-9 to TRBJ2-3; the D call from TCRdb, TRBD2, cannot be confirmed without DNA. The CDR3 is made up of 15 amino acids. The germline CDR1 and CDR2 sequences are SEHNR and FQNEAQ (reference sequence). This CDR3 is CASSLEFGPTDTQYF.

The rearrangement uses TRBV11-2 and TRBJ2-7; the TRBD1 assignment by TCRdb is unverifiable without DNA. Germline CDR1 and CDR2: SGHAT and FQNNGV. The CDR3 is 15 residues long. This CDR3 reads CASSLDPGQPYEQYF.

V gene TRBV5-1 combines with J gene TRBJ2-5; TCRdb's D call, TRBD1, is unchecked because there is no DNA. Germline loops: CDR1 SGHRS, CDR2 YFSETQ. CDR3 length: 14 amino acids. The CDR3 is CASKNLGQQETQYF.

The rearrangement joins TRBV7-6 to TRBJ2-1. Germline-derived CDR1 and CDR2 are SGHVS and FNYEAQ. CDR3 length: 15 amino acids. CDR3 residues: CASSFKHSPEYEQFF.

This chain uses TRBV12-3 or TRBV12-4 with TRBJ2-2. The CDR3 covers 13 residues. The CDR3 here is CASTHMNTGELFF.

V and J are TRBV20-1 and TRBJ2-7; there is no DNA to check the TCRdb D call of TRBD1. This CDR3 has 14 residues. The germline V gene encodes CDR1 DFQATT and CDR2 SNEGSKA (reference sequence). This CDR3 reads CSAPLSGGRYEQYF.

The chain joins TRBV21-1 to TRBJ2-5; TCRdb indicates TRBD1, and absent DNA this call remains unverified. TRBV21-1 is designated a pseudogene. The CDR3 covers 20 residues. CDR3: CASSKVCTKGPKGVCGTQYF.

Here the CDR3 reads CASSLFDGSNSPLHF. This sequence joins TRBV5-5 and TRBJ1-6. The CDR3 is 15 amino acids. CDR1 and CDR2 (germline): SGHKS, YYEKEE (reference sequence).

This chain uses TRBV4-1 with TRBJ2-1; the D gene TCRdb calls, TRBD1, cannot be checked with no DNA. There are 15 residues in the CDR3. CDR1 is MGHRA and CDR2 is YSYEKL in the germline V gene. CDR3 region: CASSQSAAGDNEQFF.

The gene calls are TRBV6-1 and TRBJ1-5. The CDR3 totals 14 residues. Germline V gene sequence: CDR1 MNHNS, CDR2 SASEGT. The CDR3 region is CASSSTFGNQPQHF.

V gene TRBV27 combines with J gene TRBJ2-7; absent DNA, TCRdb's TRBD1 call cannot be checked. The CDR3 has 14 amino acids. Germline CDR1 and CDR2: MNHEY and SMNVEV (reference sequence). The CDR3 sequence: CASSLRRDAYEQYF.

This CDR3 reads CASSVLAGSQFF. The chain has TRBV7-2 and TRBJ2-1; TCRdb names TRBD2, which stays unverified in the absence of DNA. CDR3 length equals 12 residues. Germline CDR1 reads SGHTA; CDR2 reads FQGNSA.

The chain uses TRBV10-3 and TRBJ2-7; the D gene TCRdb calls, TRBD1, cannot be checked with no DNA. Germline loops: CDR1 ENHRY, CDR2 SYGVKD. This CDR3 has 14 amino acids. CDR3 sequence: CAIRPGTGSYEQYF.

The CDR3 spells CASSWGGTGYEQYF. This chain joins TRBV11-2 and TRBJ2-7; TCRdb's assignment of TRBD1 cannot be checked, as there is no DNA. Germline values: CDR1 SGHAT, CDR2 FQNNGV. The CDR3 is made up of 14 amino acids.

The CDR3 sequence is CSVEPRGTDTQYF. The V gene is TRBV29-1, the J gene TRBJ2-3. Germline loops: CDR1 SQVTM, CDR2 ANQGSEA. CDR3 length: 13 amino acids.

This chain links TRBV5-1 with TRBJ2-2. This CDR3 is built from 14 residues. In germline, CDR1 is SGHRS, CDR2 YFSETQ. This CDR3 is CASASDGSAGELFF.

CDR3 in amino acids: CASSYRAGRGTDTQYF. The V and J genes are TRBV6-5 and TRBJ2-3; TCRdb's D call, TRBD2, is unchecked because there is no DNA. This CDR3 spans 16 amino acids. Per germline, CDR1 MNHEY and CDR2 SVGAGI.

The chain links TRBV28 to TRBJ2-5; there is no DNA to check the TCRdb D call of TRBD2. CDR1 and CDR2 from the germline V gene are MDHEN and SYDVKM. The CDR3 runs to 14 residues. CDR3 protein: CASRPIPGQETQYF.

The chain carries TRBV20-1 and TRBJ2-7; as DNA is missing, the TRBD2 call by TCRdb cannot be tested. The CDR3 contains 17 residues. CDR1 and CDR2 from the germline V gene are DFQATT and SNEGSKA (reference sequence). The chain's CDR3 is CSARVEIAGGPSYEQYF.

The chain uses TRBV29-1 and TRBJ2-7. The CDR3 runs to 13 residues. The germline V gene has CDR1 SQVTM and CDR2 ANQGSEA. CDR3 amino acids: CSVEGQGAYEQYF.

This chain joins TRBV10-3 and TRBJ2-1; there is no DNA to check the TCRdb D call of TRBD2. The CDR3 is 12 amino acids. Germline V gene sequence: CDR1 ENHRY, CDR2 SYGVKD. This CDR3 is CAISMEVGEQFF.

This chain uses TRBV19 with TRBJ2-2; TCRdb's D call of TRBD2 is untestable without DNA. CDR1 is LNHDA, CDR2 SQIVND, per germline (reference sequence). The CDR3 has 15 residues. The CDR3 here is CASSPAGLGTGELFF.